This T cell receptor (beta chain) derives from a study of low-dose radiotherapy and immunotherapy resistance in tumors. The overall study: Aspirin was administered orally at 300 mg daily for four cycles, commencing on cycle 1 day 1.

TRAV- and TRBV-specific primers, spanning alpha and beta chains, primed first-strand cDNA. TCRs were amplified for about 18 PCR cycles with a constant-region primer and V-primer adapter. TCRdb reanalysed the reads using MiXCR and keeps one entry per CDR3 protein. The sample includes 16,000 or so distinct CDR3 sequences, 70% seen only once; the top ten take under 6.5%. V was trimmed by 0 bases and J by 4 bases, leaving 7 bases between them. The CDR3 runs to 14 residues. Germline assignment: CDR1 MNHEY and CDR2 SVGEGT. This chain joins TRBV6-2 or TRBV6-3 and TRBJ2-1; D is unclear. The clonotype comes from a human donor with advanced metastatic prostate, ovarian, gallbladder or colorectal cancer (not recorded which). This table probably holds off-target reads from a library built for another chain. CDR3 in amino acids: CASSYSGVYNEQFF. The CDR3 DNA is TGTGCCAGCAGTTACTCTGGCGTTTACAATGAGCAGTTCTTC.